This T cell receptor (beta chain) was recorded in a study of blood T cell repertoires in COVID-19. The overall study: Sites in the United States, Italy and Spain provided acute and convalescent COVID-19 samples.

As originally analysed: Estimated nucleated cell counts came from reference gene primer amplification. TCRdb's table, derived via immunoSEQ multiplex PCR, lists solely in-frame clones and lacks some. The V and J calls and clone size come from that table; D and trimming were worked out from the DNA. The sample includes under 150,000 clones, 85% of them seen just once. This CDR3 comprises 14 residues. Trimming shortened V by 1 base and J by 1 base, and 11 bases separated the two germline ends. Per germline, CDR1 SQVTM and CDR2 ANQGSEA. This rearrangement joins TRBV29-1 to TRBJ2-7; D possibly corresponds to TRBD1 (5 bases). The clonotype was recovered from a woman aged 40-49 years with active or convalescent COVID-19. The sample was peripheral blood. CDR3 nucleotides: TGCAGCGTTGAAGTGGCAGGGTGGTCCTACGAGCAGTACTTC. This encodes CSVEVAGWSYEQYF.